The next 18 T cell receptor beta chains were all read from a single sample in a study of T cell responses to AZD1222 COVID-19 vaccine. TCRdb's table, derived via immunoSEQ multiplex PCR, lists solely in-frame clones and lacks some. The table includes about 100,000 clones, 84% detected once. The source was peripheral blood, collected on day 0 of AZD1222 vaccination. The origin of the receptors is an adult in good health.

The V call is TRBV11-2, the J call TRBJ2-1, with 12 bases lining up with TRBD2. Germline CDR1 is SGHAT and CDR2 is FQNNGV. The V segment lost 0 bases and the J segment 5 bases; nucleotides outside the gene matches: 14. The CDR3 has 20 amino acids. The CDR3 spells CASSLDLRQRGLAGHNEQFF. The CDR3 DNA sequence: TGTGCCAGCAGCTTAGATCTACGACAGCGTGGACTAGCGGGACACAATGAGCAGTTCTTC.

The CDR3 protein is CASRIDGLDEQFF. The CDR3 nucleotides are TGTGCCAGCAGAATAGATGGCCTTGATGAGCAGTTCTTC. This rearrangement joins TRBV25-1 to TRBJ2-1; unclear D gene. Per germline, CDR1 MGHDK and CDR2 SYGVNS. The CDR3 is made up of 13 amino acids. The germline V and J ends were trimmed by 6 bases and 8 bases, with 14 bases remaining between them.

The rearrangement links TRBV5-6 to TRBJ2-1; TRBD2 agrees at 10 bases. CDR3 size: 15 residues. The V gene's germline CDR1 is SGHDT and CDR2 YYEEEE. The ends lost 2 bases at V and 10 bases at J; junction bases unmatched: 9. The CDR3, as DNA: TGTGCCAGCAGCTTTTTGGCTAGCGGGGGCGGAGAGCAGTTCTTC. Translating gives CASSFLASGGGEQFF. The variable domain in full, completed from reference TRBV5-6 and TRBJ2-1, reads DAGVTQSPTHLIKTRGQQVTLRCSPKSGHDTVSWYQQALGQGPQFIFQYYEEEERQRGNFPDRFSGHQFPNYSSELNVNALLLGDSALYLCASSFLASGGGEQFFGPGTRLTVL.

The chain joins TRBV9 to TRBJ2-5, with D perhaps matching TRBD1 (6 bases). Germline CDR1 and CDR2: SGDLS and YYNGEE. This CDR3 is built from 13 residues. V lost 3 bases, J lost 5 bases, and 11 bases lay in between. DNA of the CDR3: TGTGCCAGCAGCGCCCAGGGGTGGGAGACCCAGTACTTC. This codes for CASSAQGWETQYF.

The chain is built from TRBV7-6 and TRBJ1-1; TRBD1 matches at 7 bases. CDR1 SGHVS and CDR2 FNYEAQ come from the germline V gene. J was trimmed by 0 bases and V by 6 bases; bases with no gene match: 10. This CDR3 region has 16 residues. CDR3 protein: CASSSGGNTMNTEAFF. The CDR3 DNA follows: TGTGCCAGCAGTTCAGGGGGGAACACGATGAACACTGAAGCTTTCTTT.

V usage is TRBV7-7 and J usage is TRBJ2-5; 7 nucleotides agree with TRBD1. The CDR3 extends over 14 amino acids. Germline V gene data show CDR1 as SSHAT and CDR2 as FNYEAQ (reference sequence). Unmatched junction bases numbered 16, after V lost 9 bases and J lost 9 bases. CDR3 amino acids: CASRDSGPMGSQYF. The DNA of the CDR3 is TGTGCCAGTAGGGACAGCGGTCCGATGGGGTCCCAGTACTTC.

This rearrangement joins TRBV28 to TRBJ1-3; D remains ambiguous. The CDR3 extends over 15 amino acids. Between the trimmed V and J ends, which lost 7 bases and 0 bases, there was a span of 13 bases. Germline V lookup: CDR1 MDHEN, CDR2 SYDVKM. The CDR3 sequence is CASTASLYSGNTIYF. The CDR3 DNA reads TGTGCCAGCACGGCGAGTCTATACTCTGGAAACACCATATATTTT. Full variable domain (rest looked up from reference TRBV28 and TRBJ1-3): DVKVTQSSRYLVKRTGEKVFLECVQDMDHENMFWYRQDPGLGLRLIYFSYDVKMKEKGDIPEGYSVSREKKERFSLILESASTNQTSMYLCASTASLYSGNTIYFGEGSWLTVV.

The chain employs TRBV23-1 and TRBJ2-3, with 7 positions matching TRBD2. TRBV23-1 belongs to the ORF category, with a function that is uncertain. The junction had 10 bases not matched to a gene; V was cut back by 0 bases and J by 4 bases. This CDR3 has 17 residues. CDR3 sequence reads: CASSQSPRREKSDTQYF. CDR3 bases: TGCGCCAGCAGTCAATCCCCTCGGCGGGAGAAATCAGATACGCAGTATTTT.

The chain links TRBV7-2 to TRBJ2-5, with 10 nucleotides matching TRBD2. The CDR3 contains 15 residues. With V trimmed by 2 bases and J by 4 bases, 4 bases remained unmatched. CDR1 is SGHTA and CDR2 is FQGNSA in the germline V gene. The CDR3, as DNA: TGTGCCAGCAGCTTACAACTAGCGGGAAGAGAGACCCAGTACTTC. As protein: CASSLQLAGRETQYF.

V and J are TRBV27 and TRBJ2-3; D call uncertain. In germline, CDR1 is MNHEY, CDR2 SMNVEV (reference sequence). Trimming stripped 7 bases from V and 8 bases from J, with 10 bases between. The length of the CDR3 is 11 residues. This CDR3 is CASKGRRTQYF. In DNA, the CDR3 is TGTGCCAGCAAAGGGCGGCGTACGCAGTATTTT.

The V gene is TRBV28, the J gene TRBJ1-4, with 7 bases aligning to TRBD1. The CDR3 totals 16 residues. The germline CDR1 and CDR2 sequences are MDHEN and SYDVKM. The J segment lost 10 bases and the V segment lost 5 bases, leaving 16 bases of the junction unmatched. In nucleotides, the CDR3 is TGTGCCAGCAGTCCGTCTTTGGGGACAGAGGTGGTAAAACTGTTTTTT. Translating gives CASSPSLGTEVVKLFF.

The chain uses TRBV19 and TRBJ1-2; tentatively, D is TRBD1 (6 bases). The germline gives CDR1 LNHDA, CDR2 SQIVND (reference sequence). Trimming took 2 bases from V and 3 from J, leaving 13 bases between them. This CDR3 has 15 residues. For the CDR3, the DNA is TGTGCCAGTAGTATAACAAAACAGGGTTACTATGGCTACACCTTC. Amino acid sequence: CASSITKQGYYGYTF. The variable domain in full, with the rest retrieved from reference TRBV19 and TRBJ1-2, is DGGITQSPKYLFRKEGQNVTLSCEQNLNHDAMYWYRQDPGQGLRLIYYSQIVNDFQKGDIAEGYSVSREKKESFPLTVTSAQKNPTAFYLCASSITKQGYYGYTFGSGTRLTVV.

The V and J genes are TRBV7-9 and TRBJ1-2; a weak D match, TRBD1 (6 bases). CDR3 length equals 15 residues. Trimming shortened V by 1 base and J by 4 bases, and 13 bases separated the two germline ends. From germline, CDR1 is SEHNR and CDR2 FQNEAQ (reference sequence). CDR3 residues: CASSLGTDRVYGYTF. CDR3 nucleotide sequence: TGTGCCAGCAGCTTAGGGACAGACCGGGTCTATGGCTACACCTTC.

The chain has TRBV7-9 and TRBJ1-6; D gene uncertain. Trimming took off 7 bases at V and 11 bases at J, with 18 bases between the two ends. This CDR3 is built from 14 residues. Germline V gives CDR1 SEHNR, CDR2 FQNEAQ (reference sequence). The CDR3 protein is CASTRTQGGAPLHF. The CDR3 DNA reads TGTGCCAGCACCCGAACACAAGGTGGGGCACCCCTCCACTTT.

In DNA, the CDR3 is TGTGCCATCAGTGAGTCGAGGGCAAACACTGAAGCTTTCTTT. The encoded protein is CAISESRANTEAFF. The chain combines TRBV10-3 with TRBJ1-1; D is undetermined. The germline V and J ends were trimmed by 0 bases and 2 bases, with 7 bases remaining between them. Germline V gene sequence: CDR1 ENHRY, CDR2 SYGVKD. This CDR3 is built from 14 residues.

The rearrangement uses TRBV5-1 and TRBJ1-2; D is possibly TRBD1 (5 bases). Germline V gene sequence: CDR1 SGHRS, CDR2 YFSETQ. There are 17 residues in the CDR3. V lost 2 bases, J lost 4 bases, and 21 bases lay in between. CDR3 amino acids: CASSLNVGQQYGYGYTF. For the CDR3, the DNA is TGCGCCAGCAGCTTAAATGTGGGGCAGCAATATGGCTATGGCTACACCTTC.

The J gene is TRBJ2-1, the V gene TRBV7-3; 10 bases are a match to TRBD2. Losses at the gene ends were 5 bases for V and 4 bases for J; bases not matched to a gene: 5. Germline V gene sequence: CDR1 SGHTA, CDR2 FQGTGA. CDR3 length: 15 amino acids. CDR3 protein: CASSPRLAGYNEQFF. As DNA, the CDR3 is TGTGCCAGCAGCCCAAGACTAGCGGGTTACAATGAGCAGTTCTTC.

This chain uses TRBV28 with TRBJ2-2; D is unresolved. V shed 8 bases and J shed 6 bases, with 13 bases lying between them. Germline-derived CDR1 and CDR2 are MDHEN and SYDVKM. The CDR3 is made up of 13 amino acids. CDR3 sequence: CASLRQGPGELFF. The DNA for the CDR3 is TGTGCCAGCCTCAGGCAAGGTCCCGGGGAGCTGTTTTTT.